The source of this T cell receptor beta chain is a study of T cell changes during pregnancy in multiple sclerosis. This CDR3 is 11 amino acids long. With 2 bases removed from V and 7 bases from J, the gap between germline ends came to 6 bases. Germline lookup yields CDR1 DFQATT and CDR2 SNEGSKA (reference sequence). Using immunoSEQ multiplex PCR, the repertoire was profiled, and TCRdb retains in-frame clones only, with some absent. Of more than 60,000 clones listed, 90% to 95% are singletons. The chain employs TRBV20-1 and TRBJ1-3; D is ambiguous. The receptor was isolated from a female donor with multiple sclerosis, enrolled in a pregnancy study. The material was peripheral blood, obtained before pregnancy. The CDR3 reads CSARRRNTIYF. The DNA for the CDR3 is TGCAGTGCTAGAAGGCGGAACACCATATATTTT.